The 13 T cell receptor beta chains below were found in one sample sequenced in a study of technical replicates of blood from a few donors. Here immunoSEQ multiplex PCR was the method, and the copy in TCRdb shows in-frame clones only, minus some. In the table there are 60,000 or so clones, roughly 89% of which are singletons. What was sequenced was PBMCs. These receptors all come from a human donor in good health. Some clones in this sample may be carry-over from other donors' samples.

This chain uses TRBV2 with TRBJ2-7; D perhaps matches TRBD1 (6 bases). CDR3 length: 14 amino acids. CDR1 SNHLY and CDR2 FYNNEI come from the germline V gene. V lost 7 bases and J 1 base, leaving 14 bases between the germline ends. CDR3 bases: TGTGCCAGCAAAGGGGGAAAGGGTTCCTACGAGCAGTACTTC. Residues: CASKGGKGSYEQYF.

The rearrangement joins TRBV4-2 to TRBJ1-1, with D uncertain. The germline gives CDR1 LGHNA, CDR2 YNFKEQ. The CDR3 contains 15 residues. The V gene lost 0 bases and the J gene lost 1 base, with 9 bases spanning the gap. The CDR3 region has the DNA TGTGCCAGCAGCCAAGATGGAGCTCAGAACACTGAAGCTTTCTTT. Protein: CASSQDGAQNTEAFF.

The chain has TRBV5-6 and TRBJ2-5; D ambiguous. V lost 4 bases and J lost 2, with 12 bases in between. The CDR3 spans 14 residues. CDR1 and CDR2 from the germline V gene are SGHDT and YYEEEE. CDR3 DNA sequence: TGTGCCAGCAGCCTCTCTCGGGTACAAGAGACCCAGTACTTC. This codes for CASSLSRVQETQYF.

The chain has TRBV7-8 and TRBJ2-3, with TRBD2 matching over 10 bases. V gave up 1 base and J gave up 1 base; unmatched junction bases: 5. Germline values: CDR1 SGHVS, CDR2 FQNEAQ. CDR3 size: 17 residues. The CDR3 region is CASSLGSGTSGTDTQYF. CDR3 nucleotide sequence: TGTGCCAGCAGCTTAGGTTCGGGGACTAGCGGCACAGATACGCAGTATTTT.

The CDR3 sequence: CASSSEGYTGDTEAFF. The CDR3 bases are TGTGCCAGCAGCTCAGAAGGGTATACCGGGGACACTGAAGCTTTCTTT. V is TRBV13 and J is TRBJ1-1; D gene ambiguous. The CDR3 runs 16 residues. V was cut by 4 bases and J by 3 bases, with 18 bases left in between. Per the germline V gene, CDR1 is PRHDT and CDR2 is FYEKMQ (reference sequence).

V usage is TRBV7-2 and J usage is TRBJ2-5, with a possible D match to TRBD1 (6 bases). The CDR3 consists of 15 residues. V lost 5 bases, J lost 7 bases, and 20 bases lay in between. In germline, CDR1 is SGHTA, CDR2 FQGNSA. For the CDR3, the DNA is TGTGCCAGCAGCATAACGGCAGGGGATGGGGGGACCCAGTACTTC. Protein: CASSITAGDGGTQYF.

There are a few counts of this clone. This chain joins TRBV4-3 and TRBJ1-3; 8 bases line up with TRBD1. The V gene's germline CDR1 is LGHNA and CDR2 YSLEER. The CDR3 totals 17 residues. J lost 0 bases, V lost 1 base, and 5 bases had no gene match. The CDR3 is CASSQVGQGASGNTIYF. In nucleotides, the CDR3 is TGCGCCAGCAGCCAAGTAGGACAGGGCGCCTCTGGAAACACCATATATTTT.

CDR3 protein: CASSLETGVNSPLHF. The CDR3 DNA reads as TGTGCCAGCAGCTTAGAAACAGGTGTCAATTCACCCCTCCACTTT. The J gene is TRBJ1-6, the V gene TRBV7-9, with D perhaps matching TRBD1 (5 bases). V was clipped by 1 base and J by 7 bases, with 11 bases between them. This CDR3 spans 15 amino acids. Germline V gene sequence: CDR1 SEHNR, CDR2 FQNEAQ (reference sequence).

J is TRBJ1-5 and V is TRBV21-1; TRBD1, as called in the table, went unchecked against the DNA. TRBV21-1 corresponds to a pseudogene. There are 15 residues in the CDR3. The CDR3 region is CASSKEAGDNQPQHF. The CDR3 nucleotides read TGTGCCAGCAGCAAAGAGGCAGGGGACAATCAGCCCCAGCATTTT.

The chain combines TRBV11-2 with TRBJ2-5; D is possibly TRBD2 (6 bases). Trimming took 4 bases from V and 0 from J, leaving 9 bases between them. Germline V CDR1 and CDR2: SGHAT, FQNNGV. The CDR3 spans 14 residues. CDR3 amino acids: CASSYGGNQETQYF. The CDR3 nucleotides are TGTGCCAGCAGCTACGGGGGAAACCAAGAGACCCAGTACTTC.

The rearrangement joins TRBV10-3 to TRBJ2-1, with TRBD2 as a possible D gene (5 bases). The CDR3 length is 14 residues. Trimming cost V 0 bases and J 9 bases, with 12 bases left between them. The V gene's germline CDR1 is ENHRY and CDR2 SYGVKD. CDR3 bases: TGTGCCATCAGTGAGTCGGGAGACGGTCCTGAGCAGTTCTTC. This translates into CAISESGDGPEQFF.

This rearrangement joins TRBV9 to TRBJ1-5; D gene ambiguous. V lost 0 bases, J lost 6 bases, and 10 bases lay in between. Looked up from germline, CDR1 is SGDLS and CDR2 is YYNGEE. This CDR3 comprises 14 residues. This CDR3 reads CASSVGASGQPQHF. The CDR3 nucleotides are TGTGCCAGCAGCGTAGGCGCCTCGGGTCAGCCCCAGCATTTT.

The gene calls are TRBV2 and TRBJ1-1, with 8 bases aligning to TRBD1. The germline V gene encodes CDR1 SNHLY and CDR2 FYNNEI. J was trimmed by 5 bases and V by 6 bases; bases with no gene match: 5. The CDR3 contains 13 residues. CDR3 bases: TGTGCCAGCAGAGCGGACAGGGCTACTGAAGCTTTCTTT. This gives the protein CASRADRATEAFF.